This T cell receptor beta chain was captured in a study of shared clonotypes between healthy human individuals. Overall study: Those who served as donors were a couple of women and a few men between the ages of 18 and 49. Study observations and caveats: Sequencing depth was expected to influence donor clonotype sharing.

The repertoire was sequenced with immunoSEQ multiplex PCR; TCRdb's copy has only in-frame clones and lacks some. The data contain around 1.9 million clones, over 85% of them seen just once; the ten biggest clones take up over 1.5%. Only CD45RO-negative cells positively selected for CCR7 counted as naive CD8 cells, so terminally differentiated effector memory CD45RA+ cells were excluded. CDR1 is SGHTS, CDR2 YDEGEE, per germline. The V gene lost 4 bases and the J gene lost 0 bases, with 11 bases spanning the gap. CDR3 length: 16 residues. In the case of this clone: The antigen remains unidentified.

The V and J genes are TRBV5-8 and TRBJ2-6; D might be TRBD1 (6 bases). Sequenced material: naive CD8+ T cells from PBMCs. The TCR sequence derives from a man between 18 and 29 years old in good health. Some clones in this sample may be carry-over from other donors' samples. The CDR3 loop is CASSHQQGSGANVLTF. The CDR3 DNA reads as TGTGCCAGCAGCCACCAACAGGGCTCTGGGGCCAACGTCCTGACTTTC.